The present entry profiles one T cell receptor beta chain with its context. Its antigen remains unidentified. These data are taken from a study of molecular identifiers for immune sequencing clone quantification. The study, taken as a whole, reports: Even with some 990,000 naive cells present, spiked Jurkat TCR RNA from one cell was reportedly detectable.

CDR1 is SEHNR and CDR2 is FQNEAQ in the germline V gene (reference sequence). Trimming shortened V by 4 bases and J by 2 bases, and 15 bases separated the two germline ends. The CDR3 is 16 amino acids. TCRdb passed the PCR reads through MiXCR, listing each CDR3 protein once. The sample includes around 480,000 distinct CDR3 sequences, approximately 25% of them seen just once. Each library that profiled naive CD8 cells came from about 20,000 to 1,000,000 sorted cells with 10%, 30% or 50% RNA. The V and J genes are TRBV7-9 and TRBJ1-3, with D maybe TRBD1 (5 bases). The sequence was obtained from a human donor in good health. Some libraries in this study had Jurkat cell RNA spiked in. The sample comprised naive CD8+ T cells from blood, with Jurkat cell RNA spiked in. This sample's subset: FACS-sorted CD8+CD4-CCR7+CD45RA+ naive T cells. In DNA, the CDR3 is TGTGCCAGCAGCTCACCCGGGGGTCGGACTGGAAACACCATATATTTT. Translating it yields CASSSPGGRTGNTIYF.